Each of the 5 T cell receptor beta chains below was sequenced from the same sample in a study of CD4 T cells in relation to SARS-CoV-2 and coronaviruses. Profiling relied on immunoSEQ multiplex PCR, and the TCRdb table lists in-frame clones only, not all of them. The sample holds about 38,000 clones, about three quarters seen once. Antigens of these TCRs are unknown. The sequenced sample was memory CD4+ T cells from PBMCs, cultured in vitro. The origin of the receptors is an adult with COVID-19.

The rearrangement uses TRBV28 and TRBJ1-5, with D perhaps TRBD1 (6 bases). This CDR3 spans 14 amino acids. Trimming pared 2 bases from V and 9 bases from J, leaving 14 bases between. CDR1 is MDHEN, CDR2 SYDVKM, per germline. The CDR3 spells CASSLGGGRRPQHF. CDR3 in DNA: TGTGCCAGCAGTTTAGGGGGCGGGAGACGGCCCCAGCATTTT.

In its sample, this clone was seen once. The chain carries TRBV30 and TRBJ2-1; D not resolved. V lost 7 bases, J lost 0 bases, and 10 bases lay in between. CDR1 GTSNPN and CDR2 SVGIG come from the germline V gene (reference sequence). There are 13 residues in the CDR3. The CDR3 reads CALDQNSYNEQFF. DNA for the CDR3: TGTGCCTTAGACCAAAACTCCTACAATGAGCAGTTCTTC.

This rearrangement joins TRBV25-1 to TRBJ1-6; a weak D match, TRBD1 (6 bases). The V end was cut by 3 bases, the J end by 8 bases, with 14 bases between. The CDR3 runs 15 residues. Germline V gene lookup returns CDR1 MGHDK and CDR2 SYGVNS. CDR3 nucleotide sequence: TGTGCCAGCAGTGAGTCCACAGGGTTCGATTCACCCCTCCACTTT. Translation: CASSESTGFDSPLHF.

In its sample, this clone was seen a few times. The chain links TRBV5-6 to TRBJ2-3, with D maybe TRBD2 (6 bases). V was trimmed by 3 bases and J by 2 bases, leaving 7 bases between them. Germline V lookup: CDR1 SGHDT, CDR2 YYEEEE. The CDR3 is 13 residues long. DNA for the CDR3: TGTGCCAGCAGCTGGGACTTCACAGATACGCAGTATTTT. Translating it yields CASSWDFTDTQYF.

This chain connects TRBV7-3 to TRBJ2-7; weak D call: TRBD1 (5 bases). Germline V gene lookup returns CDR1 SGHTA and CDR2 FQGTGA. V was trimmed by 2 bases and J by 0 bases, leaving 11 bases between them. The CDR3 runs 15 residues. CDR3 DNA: TGTGCCAGCAGCTTATCCCCAGGGCCCTCCTACGAGCAGTACTTC. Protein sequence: CASSLSPGPSYEQYF. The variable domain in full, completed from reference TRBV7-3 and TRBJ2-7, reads GAGVSQTPSNKVTEKGKYVELRCDPISGHTALYWYRQSLGQGPEFLIYFQGTGAADDSGLPNDRFFAVRPEGSVSTLKIQRTERGDSAVYLCASSLSPGPSYEQYFGPGTRLTVT.